Listed here are 24 T cell receptor beta chains from one sample, sequenced in a study of cytomegalovirus exposure and HLA in healthy donors. In the PCR, 60 Vbeta and 13 Jbeta primers were used. Method: immunoSEQ multiplex PCR; TCRdb's copy keeps in-frame clones and lacks some. The sample gives 150,000 to 250,000 clones, 82% of which show up once; 0.098% is in the top ten. The source material was PBMCs. The receptors were sampled from a boy aged 2-9 years in good health and CMV-seronegative.

The J gene is TRBJ2-7, the V gene TRBV5-4; TRBD1 aligns across 12 bases. With 4 bases clipped from V and 5 bases from J, the junction kept 7 bases outside the gene matches. The length of the CDR3 is 15 residues. Germline V CDR1 and CDR2: SGHNT, YYREEE (reference sequence). The CDR3 loop is CASSRSGTGGDEQYF. CDR3 in DNA: TGTGCCAGCAGCCGTTCCGGGACAGGGGGCGACGAGCAGTACTTC.

This clone showed up just once. The CDR3 DNA sequence: TGTGCCAGCAGTGATCGACAGACCTACGAGCAGTACTTC. Protein product: CASSDRQTYEQYF. This chain connects TRBV2 to TRBJ2-7; the D gene is possibly TRBD1 (5 bases). Germline CDR1 SNHLY, CDR2 FYNNEI. V shed 3 bases and J shed 2 bases, with 8 bases lying between them. This CDR3 region has 13 residues.

J is TRBJ1-3 and V is TRBV5-1, with TRBD1 as a possible D gene (5 bases). Trimming took off 10 bases at V and 0 bases at J, with 11 bases between the two ends. This CDR3 is built from 13 residues. Germline V gene lookup returns CDR1 SGHRS and CDR2 YFSETQ. The DNA of the CDR3 is TGCGCCTCCCGAGACAGCTCTGGAAACACCATATATTTT. This translates into CASRDSSGNTIYF.

This rearrangement joins TRBV7-9 to TRBJ2-1; 9 bases match TRBD2. CDR3 length: 15 amino acids. With 2 bases clipped from V and 4 bases from J, the junction kept 3 bases outside the gene matches. Germline CDR1 is SEHNR and CDR2 is FQNEAQ (reference sequence). CDR3 protein: CASSLILAGYNEQFF. DNA for the CDR3: TGTGCCAGCAGCTTAATCCTAGCGGGGTACAATGAGCAGTTCTTC.

The genes are TRBV5-1 and TRBJ2-7; 9 positions agree with TRBD1. This CDR3 comprises 15 residues. Germline V gene sequence: CDR1 SGHRS, CDR2 YFSETQ. The junction had 6 bases not matched to a gene; V was cut back by 4 bases and J by 1 base. This CDR3 reads CASSAGQGLSYEQYF. The CDR3 DNA sequence: TGCGCCAGCAGCGCGGGACAGGGATTATCCTACGAGCAGTACTTC.

This chain joins TRBV19 and TRBJ2-5, with TRBD1 identical over 8 bases. This CDR3 contains 15 residues. CDR1 is LNHDA and CDR2 is SQIVND in the germline V gene (reference sequence). The J segment lost 2 bases and the V segment lost 3 bases, leaving 5 bases of the junction unmatched. CDR3 DNA: TGTGCCAGTAGTATTGGGACAGGATTTCAAGAGACCCAGTACTTC. It encodes CASSIGTGFQETQYF.

This clone was picked up a small number of times. The V call is TRBV29-1, the J call TRBJ2-5, with a possible D match to TRBD1 (6 bases). The CDR3 sequence is 11 residues long. Per germline, CDR1 SQVTM and CDR2 ANQGSEA. Trimming left V 7 bases short and J 1 base short, with 7 bases between. CDR3 nucleotides: TGCAGCGCACAGGGCCAAGAGACCCAGTACTTC. It codes for CSAQGQETQYF.

This clone has only a few counts. This chain links TRBV6-5 with TRBJ2-2, with 11 nucleotides matching TRBD1. V gave up 8 bases and J gave up 8 bases; unmatched junction bases: 10. Per the germline V gene, CDR1 is MNHEY and CDR2 is SVGAGI. CDR3 length: 15 residues. The CDR3 coding sequence is TGTGCCAGCCAGCCGCGGACAGGGGGCAAGGGGGAGCTGTTTTTT. It specifies CASQPRTGGKGELFF.

This chain connects TRBV27 to TRBJ2-7, with 10 bases identical to TRBD2. V was pared by 1 base and J by 3 bases, with 0 bases of the junction left unmatched. The CDR3 is 14 amino acids. Germline V gives CDR1 MNHEY, CDR2 SMNVEV (reference sequence). The CDR3 is CASSLLAGGYEQYF. CDR3 nucleotides: TGTGCCAGCAGTTTATTAGCGGGGGGCTACGAGCAGTACTTC.

A word on this clone: One end of the junction does not line up with germline, which may come from a read error. The chain links TRBV7-7 to TRBJ1-2; TRBD1 is a possible D gene (6 bases). This CDR3 region has 16 residues. Germline CDR1 SSHAT, CDR2 FNYEAQ (reference sequence). As DNA, the CDR3 is TGTGCTAGCAGCCCAAACCACCGGGACAAGAGCTATGGCTACACCTTC. Translated: CASSPNHRDKSYGYTF.

The V call is TRBV27, the J call TRBJ2-7; 7 bases are a match to TRBD1. Unmatched junction bases numbered 8, after V lost 6 bases and J lost 3 bases. CDR1 is MNHEY, CDR2 SMNVEV, per germline (reference sequence). The CDR3 extends over 14 amino acids. This chain's CDR3 is CASSRQGKVYEQYF. The CDR3 DNA reads as TGTGCCAGCAGCAGACAGGGAAAGGTCTACGAGCAGTACTTC.

The V gene is TRBV29-1, the J gene TRBJ1-2; D may be TRBD1 (6 bases). V lost 6 bases, J lost 5 bases, and 10 bases lay in between. CDR3 size: 11 residues. In germline, CDR1 is SQVTM, CDR2 ANQGSEA. CDR3 in DNA: TGCAGCGTCACAGGGAGTTATGGCTACACCTTC. It is translated as CSVTGSYGYTF.

This clone appeared a single time. This chain links TRBV5-4 with TRBJ1-3, with 7 bases lining up with TRBD1. The CDR3 spans 15 residues. The V and J ends lost 3 bases and 0 bases, in that order; junction bases with no gene match: 3. Germline V gene sequence: CDR1 SGHNT, CDR2 YYREEE (reference sequence). The CDR3 spells CASSSGTVSGNTIYF. The CDR3 nucleotides are TGTGCCAGCAGCTCGGGGACAGTCTCTGGAAACACCATATATTTT.

The V call is TRBV4-3, the J call TRBJ2-3, with a tentative D call TRBD1 (6 bases). The CDR3 extends over 14 amino acids. The V end was cut by 3 bases, the J end by 2 bases, with 9 bases between. Germline-derived CDR1 and CDR2 are LGHNA and YSLEER. DNA of the CDR3: TGCGCCAGCAGCCAGAGACAGGCCACAGATACGCAGTATTTT. Translating it yields CASSQRQATDTQYF.

This chain connects TRBV4-2 to TRBJ2-7; D call uncertain. V gave up 0 bases and J gave up 0 bases, with 6 bases separating them. Per the germline V gene, CDR1 is LGHNA and CDR2 is YNFKEQ. This CDR3 comprises 14 residues. The CDR3 loop is CASSQDVASYEQYF. The CDR3 bases are TGTGCCAGCAGCCAAGATGTGGCCTCCTACGAGCAGTACTTC.

V usage is TRBV6-1 and J usage is TRBJ2-6, with D perhaps matching TRBD2 (5 bases). CDR1 and CDR2 (germline): MNHNS, SASEGT. Trimming shortened V by 7 bases and J by 0 bases, and 10 bases separated the two germline ends. The CDR3 sequence is 15 residues long. Written as DNA, the CDR3 is TGTGCCAGCATAGGAGGTGACTCTGGGGCCAACGTCCTGACTTTC. Translating gives CASIGGDSGANVLTF.

The chain links TRBV28 to TRBJ2-5; D unresolved. Germline V gene lookup returns CDR1 MDHEN and CDR2 SYDVKM. The CDR3 totals 11 residues. With 1 base removed from V and 5 bases from J, the gap between germline ends came to 2 bases. For the CDR3, the DNA is TGTGCCAGCAGTTTATCGGAGACCCAGTACTTC. Translated: CASSLSETQYF.

The chain joins TRBV7-3 to TRBJ1-3; no clear D gene. The germline V and J ends were trimmed by 2 bases and 0 bases, with 11 bases remaining between them. Germline V gene data show CDR1 as SGHTA and CDR2 as FQGTGA. The CDR3 is made up of 16 amino acids. This CDR3 is CASSLPGILSGNTIYF. The CDR3 DNA reads TGTGCCAGCAGCTTACCCGGGATCCTCTCTGGAAACACCATATATTTT.

This clone has a handful of counts. The genes are TRBV5-4 and TRBJ1-1; D is perhaps TRBD1 (6 bases). Trimming took 4 bases from V and 6 from J, leaving 13 bases between them. The germline V gene has CDR1 SGHNT and CDR2 YYREEE (reference sequence). The CDR3 length is 13 residues. The CDR3 DNA reads as TGTGCCAGCAGCCCGGACAGCTGGCCTGAAGCTTTCTTT. Protein sequence: CASSPDSWPEAFF. Drawing the rest from reference TRBV5-4 and TRBJ1-1, the complete variable domain is ETGVTQSPTHLIKTRGQQVTLRCSSQSGHNTVSWYQQALGQGPQFIFQYYREEENGRGNFPPRFSGLQFPNYSSELNVNALELDDSALYLCASSPDSWPEAFFGQGTRLTVV.

For this clone: The same CDR3 also results from other DNA sequences found in this sample. The chain recombines TRBV6-5 with TRBJ2-7; maybe TRBD2 (5 bases). Trimming took off 0 bases at V and 3 bases at J, with 6 bases between the two ends. This CDR3 is 13 amino acids long. The germline V gene has CDR1 MNHEY and CDR2 SVGAGI. The CDR3, as DNA: TGTGCCAGCAGTTACTCCCGGGGCTACGAGCAGTACTTC. Encoded protein: CASSYSRGYEQYF.

As DNA, the CDR3 is TGTGCCAGTAGTATGGAGGTGGGGGCGGCTGGCTACACCTTC. Translating gives CASSMEVGAAGYTF. V usage is TRBV19 and J usage is TRBJ1-2; D is perhaps TRBD1 (6 bases). Germline CDR1 and CDR2: LNHDA and SQIVND (reference sequence). The CDR3 contains 14 residues. V lost 3 bases and J 7 bases, leaving 15 bases between the germline ends.

V usage is TRBV13 and J usage is TRBJ1-2, with no clear D. This CDR3 is built from 13 residues. V was pared by 0 bases and J by 4 bases, with 6 bases between. Germline assignment: CDR1 PRHDT and CDR2 FYEKMQ (reference sequence). The CDR3 sequence is CASSLGAGYGYTF. In DNA, the CDR3 is TGTGCCAGCAGCTTAGGTGCGGGCTATGGCTACACCTTC.

J is TRBJ2-1 and V is TRBV7-9; D is undetermined. Trimming removed 1 base from V and 8 bases from J, with 9 bases in between. The CDR3 is 13 residues long. Germline V gene lookup returns CDR1 SEHNR and CDR2 FQNEAQ (reference sequence). The CDR3 is CASSLVPLDEQFF. Written as DNA, the CDR3 is TGTGCCAGCAGCTTAGTCCCACTTGATGAGCAGTTCTTC.

The chain couples TRBV6-6 to TRBJ2-7; D is perhaps TRBD2 (5 bases). CDR3 length: 16 residues. V was clipped by 3 bases and J by 3 bases, with 18 bases between them. The germline V gene has CDR1 MNHNY and CDR2 SVGAGI (reference sequence). The CDR3 here is CASSYRLGVEGYEQYF. The CDR3 bases are TGTGCCAGCAGTTATCGTTTGGGAGTAGAGGGCTACGAGCAGTACTTC.